This TCR beta chain originates from a study of regulatory T cells in long-lasting Graves disease. The table lists this clonotype with many counts. No antigen is known for it. Construction of the TCR beta libraries employed iRepertoire HTBI primers in conjunction with Arm-PCR of CDR3 regions. TCRdb itself ran the multiplex PCR reads through MiXCR, one entry per CDR3 protein. The sample includes 300,000 to 350,000 distinct CDR3 sequences, about 18% seen only once; the top ten take less than 30%. Study outcomes and limitations: Persistent Graves' patients showed reduced TCR diversity versus newly diagnosed patients.

Time point in this sample: persistent/refractory GD, antithyroid drugs over 5 years with positive TRAb. PBMCs provided the RNA from which the TCR library was made. Between the trimmed V and J ends, which lost 8 bases and 5 bases, there was a span of 15 bases. Germline V lookup: CDR1 DFQATT, CDR2 SNEGSKA (reference sequence). The CDR3 runs to 12 residues. The chain recombines TRBV20-1 with TRBJ1-2; D possibly corresponds to TRBD1 (6 bases). Sequenced material: peripheral blood mononuclear cells (PBMCs), taken when the disease was refractory, from a patient treated with antithyroid drugs. This clonotype was sampled from a female donor with Graves disease. Here the CDR3 DNA reads TGCAGTCCGGACAGTTCAACGTATGGCTACACCTTC. The encoded protein is CSPDSSTYGYTF.